This TCR beta chain is from a study of memory CD4+ T cells and cytomegalovirus serostatus. Comments on this clone: Antigen unknown.

The CDR3 totals 17 residues. V was clipped by 5 bases and J by 8 bases; unmatched bases: 10. Germline CDR1 is SSHAT and CDR2 is FNYEAQ (reference sequence). Study-wide results and limits: Of around 160 reported CMV TCRbeta sequences, under 70 were found in memory CD4+ repertoires.

Single viable CD3+CD4+CD8-CD45RO+ cells were sorted as the memory CD4+ T cells. Serostatus was set by detecting CMV pp150, pp28, p38, p52 IgG. Libraries were prepared by immunoSEQ multiplex PCR; TCRdb keeps only in-frame clonotypes and omits some of them. The table lists some 66,000 clones, about 76% of them singletons. Sequenced input: memory CD4+ T cells from blood. The rearrangement joins TRBV7-7 to TRBJ2-1; 15 bases are shared with TRBD2. The sequence was obtained from an adult in good health and CMV-seropositive. The CDR3: CASSPWTSGGALDEQFF. The DNA of the CDR3 is TGTGCCAGCAGCCCCTGGACTAGCGGGGGGGCCCTGGATGAGCAGTTCTTC.